One and the same sample provided the 12 T cell receptor beta chains below, sequenced in a study of blood T cell repertoires in COVID-19. Libraries were prepared by immunoSEQ multiplex PCR; TCRdb keeps only in-frame clonotypes and omits some of them. The sample holds over 95,000 clones, approximately 80% seen once. The specimen sequenced was peripheral blood. The receptors here all came from a woman in her thirties or forties with acute or convalescent COVID-19.

This clone was picked up a small number of times. This rearrangement joins TRBV5-1 to TRBJ1-1; TRBD1 is a possible D gene (6 bases). V shed 3 bases and J shed 2 bases, with 11 bases lying between them. The CDR3 is 14 amino acids. The germline gives CDR1 SGHRS, CDR2 YFSETQ. The CDR3 region has the DNA TGCGCCAGCAGCTCCGGACAGCCCAACACTGAAGCTTTCTTT. Its protein is CASSSGQPNTEAFF.

The rearrangement uses TRBV9 and TRBJ2-7; D uncertain. The length of the CDR3 is 15 residues. Germline assignment: CDR1 SGDLS and CDR2 YYNGEE. Deletions cut 3 bases from V and 2 bases from J, with 15 bases between. CDR3 bases: TGTGCCAGCAGCGCTTACGACTCGCCCCCCTACGAGCAGTACTTC. The encoded protein is CASSAYDSPPYEQYF.

The count of this clone is one. This CDR3 reads CASSVRLGMVIGELFF. The CDR3 region has the DNA TGTGCCAGCAGTGTACGACTAGGGATGGTGATCGGGGAGCTGTTTTTT. This chain joins TRBV6-1 and TRBJ2-2, with D perhaps TRBD2 (6 bases). In germline, CDR1 is MNHNS, CDR2 SASEGT. V lost 4 bases, J lost 7 bases, and 19 bases lay in between. The CDR3 covers 16 residues.

Turning to this clone: A read error may produce the germline difference seen at one junction end. The genes are TRBV2 and TRBJ2-7, with a possible D match to TRBD2 (5 bases). The CDR3 is made up of 14 amino acids. Germline V gene sequence: CDR1 SNHLY, CDR2 FYNNEI. The CDR3 DNA sequence: TGTGCCAGCTGTGACGGCTGGGTTCGGGGCGAGCAGTACTTC. Translated: CASCDGWVRGEQYF. The whole variable domain, filled in from reference TRBV2 and TRBJ2-7, reads EPEVTQTPSHQVTQMGQEVILRCVPISNHLYFYWYRQILGQKVEFLVSFYNNEISEKSEIFDDQFSVERPDGSNFTLKIRSTKLEDSAMYFCASCDGWVRGEQYFGPGTRLTVT.

The chain couples TRBV11-2 to TRBJ1-1; possibly TRBD1 for D (5 bases). Germline-derived CDR1 and CDR2 are SGHAT and FQNNGV. With 0 bases removed from V and 3 bases from J, the gap between germline ends came to 17 bases. The CDR3 loop spans 17 amino acids. The CDR3 is CASSLDLFRAGYTEAFF. The CDR3, as DNA: TGTGCCAGCAGCTTAGATTTGTTCAGGGCTGGCTACACTGAAGCTTTCTTT.

The chain has TRBV19 and TRBJ1-4; D gene ambiguous. V shed 5 bases and J shed 8 bases, with 18 bases lying between them. This CDR3 is built from 15 residues. The germline gives CDR1 LNHDA, CDR2 SQIVND (reference sequence). CDR3: CASSLLGEVEEKLFF. The DNA of the CDR3 is TGTGCCAGTAGTCTCCTCGGGGAGGTAGAAGAAAAACTGTTTTTT.

This clone appeared a single time. The V and J genes are TRBV2 and TRBJ1-1, with 7 nucleotides matching TRBD1. Germline-derived CDR1 and CDR2 are SNHLY and FYNNEI. CDR3 length: 14 amino acids. After removal of 5 bases from V and 0 bases from J, the junction contained 3 bases not matched to a gene. The CDR3 loop reads CASSRQGVNTEAFF. CDR3 bases: TGTGCCAGCAGTAGACAGGGTGTGAACACTGAAGCTTTCTTT.

The gene calls are TRBV30 and TRBJ2-2; D might be TRBD2 (6 bases). The germline V gene has CDR1 GTSNPN and CDR2 SVGIG (reference sequence). The CDR3 is 15 residues long. Trimming took 1 base from V and 1 from J, leaving 10 bases between them. CDR3 nucleotide sequence: TGTGCCTGGAGTGATCGGGGGATGAACACCGGGGAGCTGTTTTTT. Protein: CAWSDRGMNTGELFF.

The CDR3 nucleotides read TGTGCCAGCAGTCTTTCGGGACAGGGGGGTGGAGAGCAGTACTTC. Translated, it gives CASSLSGQGGGEQYF. V is TRBV6-5 and J is TRBJ2-7, with 11 bases aligning to TRBD1. Trimming removed 5 bases from V and 7 bases from J; junction bases left unmatched: 10. The CDR3 has 15 residues. Germline V CDR1 and CDR2: MNHEY, SVGAGI.

The J gene is TRBJ1-2, the V gene TRBV6-5; tentative D call: TRBD1 (5 bases). Deletions cut 5 bases from V and 4 bases from J, with 14 bases between. CDR1 and CDR2 from the germline V gene are MNHEY and SVGAGI. The CDR3 is made up of 14 amino acids. The CDR3 loop reads CASSLNQGVYGYTF. CDR3 DNA: TGTGCCAGCAGTCTGAATCAGGGTGTCTATGGCTACACCTTC.

The CDR3 DNA reads as TGTGCCTGGAGTGCGGACAGGTACACAGATACGCAGTATTTT. It yields the protein CAWSADRYTDTQYF. The chain recombines TRBV30 with TRBJ2-3, with TRBD1 matching 7 bases. The trim removed 1 base at V and 2 bases at J, leaving 3 bases unmatched. The CDR3 has 14 amino acids. CDR1 and CDR2 (germline): GTSNPN, SVGIG (reference sequence).

The rearrangement uses TRBV19 and TRBJ2-7; tentative D call: TRBD1 (5 bases). The ends were cut back, 5 bases at V and 0 bases at J, with 11 bases in the middle. The CDR3 has 14 amino acids. Per the germline V gene, CDR1 is LNHDA and CDR2 is SQIVND (reference sequence). The CDR3 nucleotides read TGTGCCAGTAGTCTGGCGGACATCTCCTACGAGCAGTACTTC. Translation gives CASSLADISYEQYF.